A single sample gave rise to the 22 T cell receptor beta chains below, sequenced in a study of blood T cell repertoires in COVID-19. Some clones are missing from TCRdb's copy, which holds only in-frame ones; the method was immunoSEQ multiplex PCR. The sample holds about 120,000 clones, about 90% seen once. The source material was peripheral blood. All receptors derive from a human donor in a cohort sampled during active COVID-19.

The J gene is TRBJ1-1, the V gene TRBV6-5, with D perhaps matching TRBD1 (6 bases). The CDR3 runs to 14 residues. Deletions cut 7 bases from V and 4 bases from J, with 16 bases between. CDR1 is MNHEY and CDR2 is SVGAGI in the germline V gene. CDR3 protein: CASKAGGLSTEAFF. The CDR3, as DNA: TGTGCCAGCAAGGCGGGGGGGCTTAGCACTGAAGCTTTCTTT.

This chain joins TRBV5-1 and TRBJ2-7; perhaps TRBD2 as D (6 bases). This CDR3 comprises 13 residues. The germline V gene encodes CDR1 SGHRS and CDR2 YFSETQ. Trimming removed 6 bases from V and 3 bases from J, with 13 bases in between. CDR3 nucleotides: TGCGCCAGCACCAACGCCGGGGGCTACGAGCAGTACTTC. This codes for CASTNAGGYEQYF.

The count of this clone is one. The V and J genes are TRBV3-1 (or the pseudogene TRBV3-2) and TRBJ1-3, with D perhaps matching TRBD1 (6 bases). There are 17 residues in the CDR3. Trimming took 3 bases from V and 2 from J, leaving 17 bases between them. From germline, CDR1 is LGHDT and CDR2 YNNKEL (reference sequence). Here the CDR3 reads CASSQDSEFQAGNTIYF. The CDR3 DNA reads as TGTGCCAGCAGCCAGGACAGTGAGTTCCAGGCTGGAAACACCATATATTTT.

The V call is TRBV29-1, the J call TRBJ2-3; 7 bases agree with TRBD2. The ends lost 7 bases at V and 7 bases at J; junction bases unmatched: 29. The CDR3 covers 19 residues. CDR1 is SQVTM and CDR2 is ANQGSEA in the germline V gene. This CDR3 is CSAARGAGQPWIVGNTQYF. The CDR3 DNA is TGCAGCGCCGCCCGGGGAGCGGGGCAACCCTGGATCGTTGGGAATACGCAGTATTTT.

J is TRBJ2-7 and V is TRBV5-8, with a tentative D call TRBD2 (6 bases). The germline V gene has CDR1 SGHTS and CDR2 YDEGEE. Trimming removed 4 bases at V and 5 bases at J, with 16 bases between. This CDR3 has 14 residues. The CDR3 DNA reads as TGTGCCAGCAGCCCAGTGACTAGTATCGACGAGCAGTACTTC. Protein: CASSPVTSIDEQYF.

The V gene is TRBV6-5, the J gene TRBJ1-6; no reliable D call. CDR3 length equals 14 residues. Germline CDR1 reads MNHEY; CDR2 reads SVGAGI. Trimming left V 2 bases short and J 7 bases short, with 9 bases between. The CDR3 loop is CASSYTRGNSPLHF. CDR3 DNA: TGTGCCAGCAGTTACACCCGGGGAAATTCACCCCTCCACTTT.

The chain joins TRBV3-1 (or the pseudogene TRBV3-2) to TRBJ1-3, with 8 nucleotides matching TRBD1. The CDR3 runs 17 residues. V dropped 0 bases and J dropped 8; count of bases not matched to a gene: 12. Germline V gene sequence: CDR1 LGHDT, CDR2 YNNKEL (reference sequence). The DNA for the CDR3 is TGTGCCAGCAGCCAAGATACGGCAGGGGGCCGGGGTTACACCATATATTTT. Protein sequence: CASSQDTAGGRGYTIYF.

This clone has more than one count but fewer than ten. This CDR3 reads CASSPKTGNGYTF. The CDR3 nucleotides are TGCGCCAGCAGCCCTAAGACAGGCAATGGCTACACCTTC. This chain links TRBV5-1 with TRBJ1-2, with D tentatively TRBD1 (6 bases). The germline V and J ends were trimmed by 4 bases and 6 bases, with 13 bases remaining between them. CDR1 is SGHRS and CDR2 is YFSETQ in the germline V gene. This CDR3 is built from 13 residues. The variable domain in full, with the rest retrieved from reference TRBV5-1 and TRBJ1-2, is KAGVTQTPRYLIKTRGQQVTLSCSPISGHRSVSWYQQTPGQGLQFLFEYFSETQRNKGNFPGRFSGRQFSNSRSEMNVSTLELGDSALYLCASSPKTGNGYTFGSGTRLTVV.

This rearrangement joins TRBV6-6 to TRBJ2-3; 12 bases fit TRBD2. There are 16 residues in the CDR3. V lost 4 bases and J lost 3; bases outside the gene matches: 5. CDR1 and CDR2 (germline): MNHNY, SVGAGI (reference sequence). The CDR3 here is CASSSGLAGPTDTQYF. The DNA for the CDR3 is TGTGCCAGCAGTTCTGGACTAGCGGGACCAACAGATACGCAGTATTTT.

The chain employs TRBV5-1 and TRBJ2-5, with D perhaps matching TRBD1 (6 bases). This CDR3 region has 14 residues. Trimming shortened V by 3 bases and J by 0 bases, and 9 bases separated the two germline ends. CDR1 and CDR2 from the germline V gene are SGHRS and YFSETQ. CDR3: CASSSGQNQETQYF. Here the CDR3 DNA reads TGCGCCAGCAGCTCAGGACAGAACCAAGAGACCCAGTACTTC.

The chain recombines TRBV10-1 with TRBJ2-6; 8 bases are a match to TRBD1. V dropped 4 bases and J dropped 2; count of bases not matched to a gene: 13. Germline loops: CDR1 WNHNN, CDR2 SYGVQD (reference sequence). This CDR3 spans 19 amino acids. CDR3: CASSGPSGQEGAGANVLTF. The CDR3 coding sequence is TGCGCCAGCAGTGGACCGTCGGGACAGGAGGGAGCTGGGGCCAACGTCCTGACTTTC.

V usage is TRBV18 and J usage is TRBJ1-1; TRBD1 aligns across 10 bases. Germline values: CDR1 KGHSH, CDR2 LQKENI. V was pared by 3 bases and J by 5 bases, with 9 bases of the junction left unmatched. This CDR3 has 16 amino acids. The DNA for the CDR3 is TGTGCCAGCTCACCCGCCGCCGGGGGACAGGGGACTGAAGCTTTCTTT. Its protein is CASSPAAGGQGTEAFF. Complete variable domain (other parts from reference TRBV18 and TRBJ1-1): NAGVMQNPRHLVRRRGQEARLRCSPMKGHSHVYWYRQLPEEGLKFMVYLQKENIIDESGMPKERFSAEFPKEGPSILRIQQVVRGDSAAYFCASSPAAGGQGTEAFFGQGTRLTVV.

DNA of the CDR3: TGTGCCATCAGCCGGACAGGCCACACGATCGGCTACACCTTC. Translation gives CAISRTGHTIGYTF. The chain recombines TRBV10-3 with TRBJ1-2, with 7 bases aligning to TRBD1. Unmatched junction bases numbered 12, after V lost 6 bases and J lost 8 bases. The V gene's germline CDR1 is ENHRY and CDR2 SYGVKD. This CDR3 region has 14 residues.

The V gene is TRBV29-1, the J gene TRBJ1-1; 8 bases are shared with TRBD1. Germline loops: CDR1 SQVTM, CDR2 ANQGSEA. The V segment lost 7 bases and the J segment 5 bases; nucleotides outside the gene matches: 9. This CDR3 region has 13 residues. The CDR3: CSAPRTGMTEAFF. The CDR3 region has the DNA TGCAGCGCCCCCCGGACAGGGATGACTGAAGCTTTCTTT.

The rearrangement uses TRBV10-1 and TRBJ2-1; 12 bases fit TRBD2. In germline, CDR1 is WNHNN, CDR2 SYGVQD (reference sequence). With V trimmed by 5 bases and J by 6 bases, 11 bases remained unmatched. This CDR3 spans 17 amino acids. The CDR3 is CASSPERLAGVTNEQFF. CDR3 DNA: TGCGCCAGCAGTCCCGAACGACTAGCGGGAGTAACCAATGAGCAGTTCTTC.

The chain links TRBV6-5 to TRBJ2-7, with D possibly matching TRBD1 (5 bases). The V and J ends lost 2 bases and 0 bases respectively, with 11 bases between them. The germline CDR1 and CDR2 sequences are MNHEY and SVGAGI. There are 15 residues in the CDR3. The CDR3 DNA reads TGTGCCAGCAGTTACGGAGTGACAGCCTCCTACGAGCAGTACTTC. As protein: CASSYGVTASYEQYF.

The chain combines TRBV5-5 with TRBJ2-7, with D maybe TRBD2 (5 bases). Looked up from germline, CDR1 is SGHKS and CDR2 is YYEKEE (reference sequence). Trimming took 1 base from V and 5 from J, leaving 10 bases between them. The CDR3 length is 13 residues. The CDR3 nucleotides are TGTGCCAGCAGCTTGCAGGCAGCGGACGAGCAGTACTTC. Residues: CASSLQAADEQYF.

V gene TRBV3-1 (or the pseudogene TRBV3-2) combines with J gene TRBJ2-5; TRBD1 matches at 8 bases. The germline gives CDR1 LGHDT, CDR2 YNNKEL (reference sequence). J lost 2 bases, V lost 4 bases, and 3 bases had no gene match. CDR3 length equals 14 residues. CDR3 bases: TGTGCCAGCAGCCGGACAGGGTGGCAAGAGACCCAGTACTTC. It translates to CASSRTGWQETQYF.

The CDR3 region is CASSVGVGDRGAYEQYF. DNA of the CDR3: TGTGCCAGCAGCGTAGGAGTAGGGGACAGGGGAGCCTACGAGCAGTACTTC. V gene TRBV9 combines with J gene TRBJ2-7; the match to TRBD1 covers 10 bases. After removal of 0 bases from V and 2 bases from J, the junction contained 8 bases not matched to a gene. This CDR3 has 17 amino acids. Germline assignment: CDR1 SGDLS and CDR2 YYNGEE. Combining the CDR3 with reference TRBV9 and TRBJ2-7 gives the whole variable domain DSGVTQTPKHLITATGQRVTLRCSPRSGDLSVYWYQQSLDQGLQFLIQYYNGEERAKGNILERFSAQQFPDLHSELNLSSLELGDSALYFCASSVGVGDRGAYEQYFGPGTRLTVT.

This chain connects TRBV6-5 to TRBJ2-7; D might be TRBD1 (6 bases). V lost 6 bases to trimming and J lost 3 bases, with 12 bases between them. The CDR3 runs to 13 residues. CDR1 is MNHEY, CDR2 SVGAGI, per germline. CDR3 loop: CASSRDNYYEQYF. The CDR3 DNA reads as TGTGCCAGCAGCCGGGACAACTACTACGAGCAGTACTTC.

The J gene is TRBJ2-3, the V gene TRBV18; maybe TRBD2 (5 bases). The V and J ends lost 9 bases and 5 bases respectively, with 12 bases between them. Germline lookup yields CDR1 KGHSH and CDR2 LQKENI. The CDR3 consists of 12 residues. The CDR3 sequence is CASSPGRDTQYF. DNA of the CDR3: TGTGCCAGTTCTCCGGGGAGAGATACGCAGTATTTT.

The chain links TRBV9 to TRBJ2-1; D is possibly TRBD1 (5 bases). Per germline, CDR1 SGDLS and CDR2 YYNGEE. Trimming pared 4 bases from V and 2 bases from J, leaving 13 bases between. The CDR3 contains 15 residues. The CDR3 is CASSSLGVTYNEQFF. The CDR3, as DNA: TGTGCCAGCAGCTCCCTAGGGGTTACCTACAATGAGCAGTTCTTC. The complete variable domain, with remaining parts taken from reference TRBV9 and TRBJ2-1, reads DSGVTQTPKHLITATGQRVTLRCSPRSGDLSVYWYQQSLDQGLQFLIQYYNGEERAKGNILERFSAQQFPDLHSELNLSSLELGDSALYFCASSSLGVTYNEQFFGPGTRLTVL.